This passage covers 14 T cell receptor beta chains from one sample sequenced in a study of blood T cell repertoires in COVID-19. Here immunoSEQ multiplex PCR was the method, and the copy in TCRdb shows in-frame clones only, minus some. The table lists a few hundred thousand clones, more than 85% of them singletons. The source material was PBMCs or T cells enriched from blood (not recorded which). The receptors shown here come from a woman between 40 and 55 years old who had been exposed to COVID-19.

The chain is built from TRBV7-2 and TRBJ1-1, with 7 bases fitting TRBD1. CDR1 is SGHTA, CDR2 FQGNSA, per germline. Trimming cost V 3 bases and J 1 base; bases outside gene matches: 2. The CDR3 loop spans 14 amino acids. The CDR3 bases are TGTGCCAGCAGCTTTTCAGGGGGGAACACTGAAGCTTTCTTT. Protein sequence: CASSFSGGNTEAFF.

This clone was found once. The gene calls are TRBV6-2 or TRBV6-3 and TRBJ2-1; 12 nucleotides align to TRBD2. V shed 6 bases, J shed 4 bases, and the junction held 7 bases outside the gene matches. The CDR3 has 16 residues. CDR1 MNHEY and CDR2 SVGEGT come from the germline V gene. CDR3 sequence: CASSRATSGGYNEQFF. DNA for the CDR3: TGTGCCAGCAGCCGGGCGACTAGCGGGGGATACAATGAGCAGTTCTTC.

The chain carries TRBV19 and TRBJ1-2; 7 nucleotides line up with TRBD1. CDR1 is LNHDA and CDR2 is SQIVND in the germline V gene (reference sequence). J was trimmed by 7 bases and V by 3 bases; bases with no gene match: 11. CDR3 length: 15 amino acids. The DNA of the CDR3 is TGTGCCAGTAGTATGTACCGGACAGGAGGTCGTGGCTACACCTTC. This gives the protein CASSMYRTGGRGYTF.

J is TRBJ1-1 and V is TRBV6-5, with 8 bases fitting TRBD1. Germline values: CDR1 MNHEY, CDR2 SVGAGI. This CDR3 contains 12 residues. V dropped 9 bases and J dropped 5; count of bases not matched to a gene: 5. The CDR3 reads CASVDRGTEAFF. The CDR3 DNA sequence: TGTGCCAGTGTCGACAGGGGAACTGAAGCTTTCTTT.

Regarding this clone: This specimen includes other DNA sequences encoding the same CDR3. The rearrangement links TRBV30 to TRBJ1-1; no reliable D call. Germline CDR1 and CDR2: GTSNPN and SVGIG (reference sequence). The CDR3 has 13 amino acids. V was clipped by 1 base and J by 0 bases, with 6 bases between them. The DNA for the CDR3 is TGTGCCTGGAGTGGGCAGTTGAACACTGAAGCTTTCTTT. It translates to CAWSGQLNTEAFF.

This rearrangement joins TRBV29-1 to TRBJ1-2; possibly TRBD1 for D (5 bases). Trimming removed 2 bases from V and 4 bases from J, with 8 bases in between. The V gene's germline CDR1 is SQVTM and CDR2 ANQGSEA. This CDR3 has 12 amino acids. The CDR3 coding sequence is TGCAGCGTTGAACCGGACACCTATGGCTACACCTTC. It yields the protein CSVEPDTYGYTF.

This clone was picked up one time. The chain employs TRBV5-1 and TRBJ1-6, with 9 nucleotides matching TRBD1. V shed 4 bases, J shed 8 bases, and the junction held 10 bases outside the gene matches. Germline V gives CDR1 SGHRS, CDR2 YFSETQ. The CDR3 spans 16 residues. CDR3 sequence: CASSLPRTGVYSPLHF. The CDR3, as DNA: TGCGCCAGCAGCCTCCCCCGGACAGGGGTTTATTCACCCCTCCACTTT.

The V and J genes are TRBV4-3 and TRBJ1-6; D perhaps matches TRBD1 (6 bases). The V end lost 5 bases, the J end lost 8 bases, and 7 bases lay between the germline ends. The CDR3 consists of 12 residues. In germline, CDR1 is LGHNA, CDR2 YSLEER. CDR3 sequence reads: CASSKGDSPLHF. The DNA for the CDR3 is TGCGCCAGCAGCAAGGGGGATTCACCCCTCCACTTT.

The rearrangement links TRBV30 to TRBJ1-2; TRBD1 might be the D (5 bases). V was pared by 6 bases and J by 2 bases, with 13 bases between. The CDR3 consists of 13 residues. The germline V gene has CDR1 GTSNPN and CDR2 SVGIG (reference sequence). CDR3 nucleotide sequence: TGTGCCTGCCAGGGTGCCCCAAACTATGGCTACACCTTC. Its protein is CACQGAPNYGYTF.

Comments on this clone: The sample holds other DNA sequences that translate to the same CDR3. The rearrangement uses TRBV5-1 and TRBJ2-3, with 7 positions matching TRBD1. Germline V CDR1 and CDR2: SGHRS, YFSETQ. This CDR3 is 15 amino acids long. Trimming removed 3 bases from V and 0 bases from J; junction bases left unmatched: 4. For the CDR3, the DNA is TGCGCCAGCAGCTCCCGACAGGGCAGCACAGATACGCAGTATTTT. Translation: CASSSRQGSTDTQYF. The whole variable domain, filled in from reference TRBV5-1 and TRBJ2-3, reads KAGVTQTPRYLIKTRGQQVTLSCSPISGHRSVSWYQQTPGQGLQFLFEYFSETQRNKGNFPGRFSGRQFSNSRSEMNVSTLELGDSALYLCASSSRQGSTDTQYFGPGTRLTVL.

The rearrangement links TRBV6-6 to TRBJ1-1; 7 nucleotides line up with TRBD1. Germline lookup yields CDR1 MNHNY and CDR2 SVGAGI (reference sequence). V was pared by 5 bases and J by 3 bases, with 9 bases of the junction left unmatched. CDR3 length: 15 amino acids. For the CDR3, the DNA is TGTGCCAGCAGTAGCCCCGGGACAGCGTACACTGAAGCTTTCTTT. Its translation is CASSSPGTAYTEAFF.

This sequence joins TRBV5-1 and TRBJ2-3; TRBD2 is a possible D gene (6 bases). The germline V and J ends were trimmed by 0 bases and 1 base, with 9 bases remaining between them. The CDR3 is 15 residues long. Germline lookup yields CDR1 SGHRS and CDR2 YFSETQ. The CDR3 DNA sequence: TGCGCCAGCAGCTTGGTAGGGGAGGGCACAGATACGCAGTATTTT. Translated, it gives CASSLVGEGTDTQYF.

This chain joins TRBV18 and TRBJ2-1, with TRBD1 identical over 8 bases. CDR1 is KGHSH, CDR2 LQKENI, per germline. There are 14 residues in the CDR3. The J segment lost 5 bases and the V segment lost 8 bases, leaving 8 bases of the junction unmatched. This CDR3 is CASQDRAAHNEQFF. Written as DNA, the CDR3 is TGTGCCAGCCAGGACAGGGCAGCGCACAATGAGCAGTTCTTC.

CDR3 region: CASSAQQGPLVDTQYF. In DNA form, the CDR3 reads TGTGCCAGCAGCGCCCAACAGGGTCCCCTCGTCGATACGCAGTATTTT. The V and J genes are TRBV7-6 and TRBJ2-3; a possible D gene is TRBD1 (6 bases). V was pared by 5 bases and J by 6 bases, with 21 bases between. Germline-derived CDR1 and CDR2 are SGHVS and FNYEAQ. This CDR3 is 16 amino acids long.